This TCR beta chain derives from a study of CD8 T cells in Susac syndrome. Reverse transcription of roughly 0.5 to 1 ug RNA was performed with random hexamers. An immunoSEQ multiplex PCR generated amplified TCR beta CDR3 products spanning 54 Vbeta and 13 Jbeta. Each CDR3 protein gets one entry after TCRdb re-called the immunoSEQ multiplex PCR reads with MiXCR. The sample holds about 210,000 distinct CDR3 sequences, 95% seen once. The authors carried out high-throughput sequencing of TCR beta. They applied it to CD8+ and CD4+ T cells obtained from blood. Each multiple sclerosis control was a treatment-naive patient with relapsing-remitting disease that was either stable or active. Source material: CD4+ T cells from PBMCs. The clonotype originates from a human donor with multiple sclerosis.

CDR3 sequence reads: CASSVGPSQETQYF. The CDR3 coding sequence is TGTGCCAGCAGCGTGGGCCCCAGCCAAGAGACCCAGTACTTC. V usage is TRBV9 and J usage is TRBJ2-5; no definite D call. This CDR3 has 14 residues. V shed 2 bases and J shed 1 base, with 9 bases lying between them. Germline loops: CDR1 SGDLS, CDR2 YYNGEE. The complete variable domain, with remaining parts taken from reference TRBV9 and TRBJ2-5, reads DSGVTQTPKHLITATGQRVTLRCSPRSGDLSVYWYQQSLDQGLQFLIQYYNGEERAKGNILERFSAQQFPDLHSELNLSSLELGDSALYFCASSVGPSQETQYFGPGTRLLVL.